These 27 T cell receptor beta chains originate from one sample sequenced in a study of T-cell reconstitution after alpha-beta-depleted transplantation in children. During its preparation, the TCRbeta library received unique molecular identifiers. Via MiXCR, TCRdb re-called the PCR reads, giving one row per CDR3 protein. The sample carries about 440,000 distinct CDR3 sequences, around two fifths recorded once. The specimen comprised PBMCs, sampled before TCRalphabeta/CD19-depleted stem cell transplant. The receptor set was obtained from a girl aged 2-10 years with aplastic anemia, due to receive a stem cell transplant.

This clonotype showed up many times. V and J are TRBV7-2 and TRBJ2-1; D unclear. Trimming removed 5 bases from V and 10 bases from J, with 12 bases in between. Germline V CDR1 and CDR2: SGHTA, FQGNSA. The CDR3 length is 12 residues. CDR3: CASSPYLGEQFF. Here the CDR3 DNA reads TGTGCCAGCAGCCCATATCTCGGCGAGCAGTTCTTC.

The chain couples TRBV2 to TRBJ1-1; possible D gene TRBD1, 5 bases. Germline-derived CDR1 and CDR2 are SNHLY and FYNNEI. The CDR3 totals 13 residues. Trimming removed 9 bases at V and 0 bases at J, with 11 bases between. CDR3 sequence: CASTRTLNTEAFF. The CDR3 coding sequence is TGTGCCAGTACAAGGACATTGAACACTGAAGCTTTCTTT.

This clonotype was detected only a few times. This chain uses TRBV7-6 with TRBJ2-1; 7 bases fit TRBD2. This CDR3 has 15 amino acids. V gave up 2 bases and J gave up 8 bases; unmatched junction bases: 9. The germline CDR1 and CDR2 sequences are SGHVS and FNYEAQ. This chain's CDR3 is CASSLPGEGGYEQFF. The CDR3 DNA reads TGTGCCAGCAGCTTACCGGGGGAGGGCGGCTATGAGCAGTTCTTC.

This clonotype has a count of ten or more. Sequence at one end of the junction differs from germline and may be a read error. This chain links TRBV20-1 with TRBJ1-6; 10 nucleotides line up with TRBD1. CDR3 length: 11 amino acids. CDR1 is DFQATT and CDR2 is SNEGSKA in the germline V gene (reference sequence). The CDR3 is CLTGGNSPLHF. CDR3 nucleotides: TGTCTGACAGGGGGCAATTCACCCCTCCACTTT.

This clonotype showed up just once. The chain recombines TRBV20-1 with TRBJ2-7; D uncertain. CDR3 size: 11 residues. Germline V CDR1 and CDR2: DFQATT, SNEGSKA (reference sequence). The V and J ends lost 6 bases and 3 bases respectively, with 9 bases between them. CDR3 residues: CSARTRYEQYF. The CDR3 DNA reads as TGCAGTGCCCGGACCCGCTACGAGCAGTACTTC.

The chain employs TRBV3-1 and TRBJ1-5; D ambiguous. The V and J ends lost 3 bases and 4 bases respectively, with 7 bases between them. Germline CDR1 reads LGHDT; CDR2 reads YNNKEL (reference sequence). This CDR3 has 13 residues. This CDR3 reads CASSQVENQPQHF. CDR3 coding DNA: TGTGCCAGCAGCCAGGTGGAAAATCAGCCCCAGCATTTT.

This clonotype has a single count. V is TRBV20-1 and J is TRBJ2-3; D gene unclear. The CDR3 runs 15 residues. Deletions cut 3 bases from V and 2 bases from J, with 15 bases between. Germline CDR1 DFQATT, CDR2 SNEGSKA (reference sequence). For the CDR3, the DNA is TGCAGTGCTAGTACCGGGCCAAGTAACACAGATACGCAGTATTTT. It is translated as CSASTGPSNTDTQYF.

The sample holds a few counts of this clonotype. The CDR3 nucleotides read TGTGCCAGCAGCGTAGAAGCGGGAAGCACAGATACGCAGTATTTT. This codes for CASSVEAGSTDTQYF. The chain combines TRBV9 with TRBJ2-3, with 7 bases that match TRBD2. The CDR3 is 15 amino acids. Germline V gives CDR1 SGDLS, CDR2 YYNGEE. J was trimmed by 0 bases and V by 0 bases; bases with no gene match: 1.

Details on this clonotype: Relative to the germline gene, one junction end is altered; a read error may explain this. The J gene is TRBJ1-1, the V gene TRBV7-9, with D unclear. The CDR3 is 14 residues long. Germline values: CDR1 SEHNR, CDR2 FQNEAQ (reference sequence). CDR3 nucleotides: TGTGCCAGCAGCTTAGCGCTTTTGGGCACTGAGGCTTTCTTT. Its protein is CASSLALLGTEAFF.

This clonotype was recorded only once. J is TRBJ2-7 and V is TRBV2; possible D gene TRBD1, 5 bases. The CDR3 is made up of 12 amino acids. Per germline, CDR1 SNHLY and CDR2 FYNNEI. Trimming stripped 8 bases from V and 2 bases from J, with 10 bases between. CDR3 amino acids: CASGATTYEQYF. DNA for the CDR3: TGTGCCAGCGGGGCAACCACCTACGAGCAGTACTTC.

The chain is built from TRBV7-2 and TRBJ2-1; TRBD2 matches 15 bases. With 4 bases clipped from V and 8 bases from J, the junction kept 6 bases outside the gene matches. The CDR3 length is 16 residues. CDR1 and CDR2 (germline): SGHTA, FQGNSA. The CDR3 sequence: CASSSRTSGGADEQFF. The CDR3 DNA sequence: TGTGCCAGCAGCTCACGGACTAGCGGGGGGGCCGATGAGCAGTTCTTC.

This clonotype was recorded a few times. The chain couples TRBV12-3 or TRBV12-4 to TRBJ2-5; 11 nucleotides agree with TRBD1. Germline trimming cut 2 bases from V and 3 bases from J; bases unmatched to any gene: 5. CDR3 length: 16 residues. CDR3 DNA sequence: TGTGCCAGCAGTTTACGTGGGACAGGGGGGGAAGAGACCCAGTACTTC. Translation gives CASSLRGTGGEETQYF.

This clonotype was picked up a small number of times. The rearrangement joins TRBV27 to TRBJ2-1; 7 bases agree with TRBD2. Germline CDR1 is MNHEY and CDR2 is SMNVEV (reference sequence). Losses at the gene ends were 6 bases for V and 3 bases for J; bases not matched to a gene: 5. The CDR3 is 14 amino acids. CDR3 DNA sequence: TGTGCCAGCAGCCATGGCGGGAGCTACAATGAGCAGTTCTTC. This translates into CASSHGGSYNEQFF.

This clonotype was observed many times. The rearrangement uses TRBV9 and TRBJ2-1; 10 bases agree with TRBD2. CDR1 SGDLS and CDR2 YYNGEE come from the germline V gene. There are 14 residues in the CDR3. V trimming: 5 bases; J trimming: 6 bases; junction bases outside the gene matches: 5. The CDR3 sequence: CASSLASGGNEQFF. The DNA for the CDR3 is TGTGCCAGCAGTCTGGCTAGCGGGGGCAATGAGCAGTTCTTC.

Many counts were recorded for this clonotype. This chain connects TRBV20-1 to TRBJ2-7; 10 bases are shared with TRBD1. Germline assignment: CDR1 DFQATT and CDR2 SNEGSKA (reference sequence). CDR3 length: 13 amino acids. J lost 9 bases, V lost 2 bases, and 7 bases had no gene match. CDR3 loop: CSARLGQGIGQYF. CDR3 sequence (DNA): TGCAGTGCTAGATTGGGACAGGGGATTGGGCAGTACTTC.

This clonotype has only a few counts. A much more abundant neighbour one base away suggests this may be a read error. The J gene is TRBJ2-7, the V gene TRBV7-9, with unresolved D. The CDR3 runs to 11 residues. The ends were cut back, 6 bases at V and 3 bases at J, with 6 bases in the middle. CDR1 and CDR2 from the germline V gene are SEHNR and FQNEAQ (reference sequence). CDR3 nucleotides: TGTGCCAGCAGTCAAGACTACGAGCAGTACTTC. This translates into CASSQDYEQYF.

This clonotype was seen a few times. This chain connects TRBV20-1 to TRBJ2-5; 8 bases agree with TRBD2. V was pared by 0 bases and J by 0 bases, with 9 bases of the junction left unmatched. Germline assignment: CDR1 DFQATT and CDR2 SNEGSKA (reference sequence). This CDR3 is 17 amino acids long. DNA for the CDR3: TGCAGTGCTAGAGACGGGCGGGAGGCAGTGTACCAAGAGACCCAGTACTTC. Its translation is CSARDGREAVYQETQYF.

The sample holds many counts of this clonotype. The V and J genes are TRBV29-1 and TRBJ2-5; 10 nucleotides agree with TRBD2. The CDR3 is 16 amino acids. V lost 3 bases, J lost 1 base, and 8 bases stayed unmatched. Germline-derived CDR1 and CDR2 are SQVTM and ANQGSEA. CDR3: CSVDLLAGALQETQYF. Here the CDR3 DNA reads TGCAGCGTTGATCTCCTAGCGGGAGCGCTCCAAGAGACCCAGTACTTC.

The rearrangement uses TRBV10-3 and TRBJ2-7; 8 bases match TRBD1. The CDR3 length is 12 residues. V was pared by 9 bases and J by 4 bases, with 5 bases of the junction left unmatched. From germline, CDR1 is ENHRY and CDR2 SYGVKD. The CDR3 sequence: CAIGQGEYEQYF. The CDR3 DNA is TGTGCCATAGGACAGGGAGAGTACGAGCAGTACTTC.

The J gene is TRBJ2-5, the V gene TRBV5-1, with 7 bases identical to TRBD2. Looked up from germline, CDR1 is SGHRS and CDR2 is YFSETQ. Trimming at V came to 2 bases and at J to 2 bases, leaving 9 bases not matched to a gene. This CDR3 region has 16 residues. CDR3 nucleotides: TGCGCCAGCAGCTTAGCGGGACGGAATCTTCAAGAGACCCAGTACTTC. This encodes CASSLAGRNLQETQYF.

The rearrangement uses TRBV29-1 and TRBJ2-5, with a possible D match to TRBD2 (7 bases). The CDR3 runs 13 residues. Germline V CDR1 and CDR2: SQVTM, ANQGSEA. The V gene lost 6 bases and the J gene lost 4 bases, with 15 bases spanning the gap. The CDR3 DNA sequence: TGCAGCGTACAAAGGGGGGGGCGAGAGACCCAGTACTTC. Its translation: CSVQRGGRETQYF.

The chain links TRBV7-3 to TRBJ2-3; 9 bases match TRBD1. J gave up 5 bases and V 3 bases, and 6 bases lay outside the gene matches. This CDR3 contains 15 residues. In germline, CDR1 is SGHTA, CDR2 FQGTGA. CDR3 bases: TGTGCCAGCAGCTTGGGACAGGGAGAGGTAGATACGCAGTATTTT. Translated, it gives CASSLGQGEVDTQYF. The whole variable domain, remainder taken from reference TRBV7-3 and TRBJ2-3, is GAGVSQTPSNKVTEKGKYVELRCDPISGHTALYWYRQSLGQGPEFLIYFQGTGAADDSGLPNDRFFAVRPEGSVSTLKIQRTERGDSAVYLCASSLGQGEVDTQYFGPGTRLTVL.

This chain links TRBV5-6 with TRBJ2-7; TRBD2 matches at 12 bases. The CDR3 is made up of 16 amino acids. With 2 bases clipped from V and 3 bases from J, the junction kept 6 bases outside the gene matches. Germline V gene data show CDR1 as SGHDT and CDR2 as YYEEEE. CDR3 bases: TGTGCCAGCAGCTTACTAGCGGGAGGTGGACGCTACGAGCAGTACTTC. Amino acids: CASSLLAGGGRYEQYF.

This clonotype appeared a few times. J is TRBJ2-3 and V is TRBV7-2, with D perhaps matching TRBD1 (5 bases). CDR3 size: 14 residues. Germline assignment: CDR1 SGHTA and CDR2 FQGNSA. Trimming cost V 5 bases and J 6 bases, with 15 bases left between them. CDR3 DNA: TGTGCCAGCAGCCCCCCAGGGATCGGTGATACGCAGTATTTT. This translates into CASSPPGIGDTQYF. Using reference TRBV7-2 and TRBJ2-3 for the parts outside the CDR3, the full variable domain is GAGVSQSPSNKVTEKGKDVELRCDPISGHTALYWYRQSLGQGLEFLIYFQGNSAPDKSGLPSDRFSAERTGGSVSTLTIQRTQQEDSAVYLCASSPPGIGDTQYFGPGTRLTVL.

This clonotype was observed many times. This chain joins TRBV10-3 and TRBJ2-1; D call uncertain. The ends were cut back, 6 bases at V and 6 bases at J, with 12 bases in the middle. The CDR3 has 13 residues. Germline loops: CDR1 ENHRY, CDR2 SYGVKD. CDR3 protein: CAISGRLGNEQFF. CDR3 in DNA: TGTGCCATCAGCGGACGTTTGGGCAATGAGCAGTTCTTC.

The chain combines TRBV29-1 with TRBJ2-2, with D uncertain. Per the germline V gene, CDR1 is SQVTM and CDR2 is ANQGSEA. The germline V and J ends were trimmed by 7 bases and 5 bases, with 8 bases remaining between them. The CDR3 consists of 11 residues. The CDR3 loop reads CSAPLTGELFF. The CDR3 DNA reads TGCAGCGCCCCCCTGACCGGGGAGCTGTTTTTT.

This clonotype appeared a single time. The gene calls are TRBV5-1 and TRBJ2-2; 7 nucleotides align to TRBD2. CDR3 length: 15 residues. Looked up from germline, CDR1 is SGHRS and CDR2 is YFSETQ. V was pared by 6 bases and J by 0 bases, with 5 bases of the junction left unmatched. This CDR3 reads CASTRGDSNTGELFF. The CDR3, as DNA: TGCGCCAGCACCCGGGGGGATTCGAACACCGGGGAGCTGTTTTTT.